This T cell receptor (beta chain) originates from a study of T cell repertoires in cytomegalovirus infection. About the research overall: As its CMV epitopes, the study selected recently identified HLA-C-restricted and well-studied HLA-B-restricted targets. Signatures in public TCR beta sequences pointed to both CMV infection and matching HLA type. Study-level findings and limits: Ex vivo responses were dominated by HLA-C-restricted CMV-specific TCR beta clonotypes. There were carriers of CMV plus the relevant HLA, and cumulative public TCR beta family frequency identified them.

Notes on this clonotype: Its target is unknown. An end of the junction differs from the germline gene, which may be a read error.

TCRdb recomputed calls from the reads with MiXCR, one row per CDR3 protein. This table has about 890,000 distinct CDR3 sequences, less than 35% appearing once. The CDR3 contains 15 residues. Germline V CDR1 and CDR2: SGHVS, FNYEAQ. The receptor was derived from a human donor in good health (CMV status not recorded). Some clones in this sample may be carry-over from other donors' samples. V usage is TRBV7-6 and J usage is TRBJ1-1; 8 bases agree with TRBD1. This material consisted of cultured CD8+ T cells from PBMCs, taken from culture after CMV antigen stimulation. CDR3 region: CVSSQRTGRNTEAFF. Here the CDR3 DNA reads TGTGTCAGCAGCCAAAGGACAGGGAGGAACACTGAAGCTTTCTTT.